These 32 T cell receptor beta chains were sequenced from one sample in a study of blood T cell repertoires in COVID-19. This table comes from immunoSEQ multiplex PCR, and its TCRdb copy is limited to in-frame clones, with some not included. The table has 65,000 to 95,000 clones, about 68% seen once. The material sequenced was peripheral blood. The receptors derive from a man in his fifties or sixties with active or convalescent COVID-19.

This clone was counted once. V usage is TRBV4-1 and J usage is TRBJ1-2, with D possibly being TRBD1 (5 bases). Germline CDR1 MGHRA, CDR2 YSYEKL. The V and J ends lost 0 bases and 2 bases respectively, with 13 bases between them. The CDR3 has 16 amino acids. CDR3 residues: CASSQDRWAGNYGYTF. CDR3 DNA: TGCGCCAGCAGCCAAGATCGGTGGGCAGGGAACTATGGCTACACCTTC.

This clone was seen only a few times. The rearrangement links TRBV2 to TRBJ2-2; 8 bases are a match to TRBD2. Per the germline V gene, CDR1 is SNHLY and CDR2 is FYNNEI. With 7 bases clipped from V and 5 bases from J, the junction kept 12 bases outside the gene matches. The length of the CDR3 is 16 residues. CDR3 nucleotide sequence: TGTGCCAGCAATACCCCGGGACGGGGGGGGACCGGGGAGCTGTTTTTT. Translating it yields CASNTPGRGGTGELFF. Looking up the rest from reference TRBV2 and TRBJ2-2 gives the full variable domain: EPEVTQTPSHQVTQMGQEVILRCVPISNHLYFYWYRQILGQKVEFLVSFYNNEISEKSEIFDDQFSVERPDGSNFTLKIRSTKLEDSAMYFCASNTPGRGGTGELFFGEGSRLTVL.

The chain has TRBV2 and TRBJ1-1; 7 bases match TRBD1. Germline CDR1 and CDR2: SNHLY and FYNNEI. With V trimmed by 9 bases and J by 3 bases, 7 bases remained unmatched. This CDR3 is 13 amino acids long. CDR3 residues: CARRRGGDTEAFF. The CDR3 DNA sequence: TGTGCCAGGCGGAGAGGGGGCGACACTGAAGCTTTCTTT.

The CDR3 here is CASSLHGSYEQYF. The CDR3 nucleotides read TGTGCCAGCAGTTTACATGGCAGCTACGAGCAGTACTTC. This rearrangement joins TRBV12-3 or TRBV12-4 to TRBJ2-7; D unresolved. V lost 2 bases, J lost 3 bases, and 8 bases lay in between. The CDR3 is made up of 13 amino acids.

The V gene is TRBV3-1 (or the pseudogene TRBV3-2), the J gene TRBJ1-1; 9 positions agree with TRBD1. After removal of 1 base from V and 4 bases from J, the junction contained 7 bases not matched to a gene. Germline V gives CDR1 LGHDT, CDR2 YNNKEL (reference sequence). CDR3 length: 16 residues. CDR3 bases: TGTGCCAGCAGCCAAGCAACAGGGGGCGCCATCACTGAAGCTTTCTTT. Its protein is CASSQATGGAITEAFF.

The V and J genes are TRBV11-2 and TRBJ1-1; 9 bases are shared with TRBD1. The ends lost 7 bases at V and 3 bases at J; junction bases unmatched: 3. The CDR3 runs to 13 residues. The germline gives CDR1 SGHAT, CDR2 FQNNGV. In DNA form, the CDR3 reads TGTGCCAGCAAGACAGGGGGGGACACTGAAGCTTTCTTT. As protein: CASKTGGDTEAFF.

V and J are TRBV7-9 and TRBJ2-5; no definite D call. Trimming stripped 1 base from V and 3 bases from J, with 6 bases between. Germline V lookup: CDR1 SEHNR, CDR2 FQNEAQ (reference sequence). There are 13 residues in the CDR3. The DNA for the CDR3 is TGTGCCAGCAGCTTAGGTCAGAAAGAGACCCAGTACTTC. This sequence encodes CASSLGQKETQYF.

The rearrangement uses TRBV19 and TRBJ1-5, with D perhaps TRBD1 (6 bases). Germline values: CDR1 LNHDA, CDR2 SQIVND (reference sequence). The CDR3 is made up of 16 amino acids. Between the trimmed V and J ends, which lost 6 bases and 1 base, there was a span of 16 bases. CDR3: CASRSIQGHSNQPQHF. The CDR3 DNA sequence: TGTGCCAGTAGAAGTATTCAGGGGCACAGCAATCAGCCCCAGCATTTT.

This clone was detected a few times. V is TRBV5-1 and J is TRBJ2-5; 8 bases are shared with TRBD1. Germline V gene lookup returns CDR1 SGHRS and CDR2 YFSETQ. The CDR3 contains 14 residues. The V segment lost 4 bases and the J segment 5 bases; nucleotides outside the gene matches: 7. CDR3: CASSRTGFGETQYF. DNA of the CDR3: TGCGCCAGCAGCCGGACAGGGTTCGGGGAGACCCAGTACTTC.

This clone has a handful of counts. This chain connects TRBV11-2 to TRBJ1-4, with TRBD1 matching over 8 bases. The V gene end was trimmed by 3 bases and the J gene end by 3 bases; junction bases not matched to a gene: 0. CDR1 SGHAT and CDR2 FQNNGV come from the germline V gene. This CDR3 is built from 14 residues. CDR3 nucleotide sequence: TGTGCCAGCAGCTTGGACAGGGCTAATGAAAAACTGTTTTTT. Protein sequence: CASSLDRANEKLFF.

This CDR3 reads CASSPRGGIMDGYTF. CDR3 nucleotide sequence: TGCGCCAGCAGCCCCCGGGGAGGGATAATGGATGGCTACACCTTC. This chain uses TRBV5-1 with TRBJ1-2; D remains ambiguous. The CDR3 runs 15 residues. V gave up 4 bases and J gave up 6 bases, with 19 bases separating them. CDR1 is SGHRS, CDR2 YFSETQ, per germline.

This clone appeared a single time. The CDR3, as DNA: TGTGCCAGTAGCGACACCCCGGGGACAGGCGGTGGTGGCTACACCTTC. Translation gives CASSDTPGTGGGGYTF. The V gene is TRBV19, the J gene TRBJ1-2, with 8 bases aligning to TRBD1. J lost 7 bases, V lost 6 bases, and 16 bases had no gene match. CDR3 length: 16 residues. Germline CDR1 and CDR2: LNHDA and SQIVND (reference sequence). The full variable domain, its missing parts supplied by reference TRBV19 and TRBJ1-2, is DGGITQSPKYLFRKEGQNVTLSCEQNLNHDAMYWYRQDPGQGLRLIYYSQIVNDFQKGDIAEGYSVSREKKESFPLTVTSAQKNPTAFYLCASSDTPGTGGGGYTFGSGTRLTVV.

CDR3 protein: CASSPTDRPPGNTIYF. As DNA, the CDR3 is TGTGCCAGCTCACCAACGGACAGGCCGCCTGGAAACACCATATATTTT. V gene TRBV18 combines with J gene TRBJ1-3; 7 nucleotides match TRBD1. The V segment lost 2 bases and the J segment 2 bases; nucleotides outside the gene matches: 6. CDR1 is KGHSH, CDR2 LQKENI, per germline. The CDR3 loop spans 16 amino acids.

About this clone itself: Different DNA sequences within this sample yield the same CDR3. The chain has TRBV7-2 and TRBJ1-5; D is undetermined. Looked up from germline, CDR1 is SGHTA and CDR2 is FQGNSA. V lost 4 bases to trimming and J lost 2 bases, with 6 bases between them. The CDR3 covers 13 residues. This CDR3 is CASSSQGNQPQHF. The CDR3 DNA reads TGTGCCAGCAGCTCTCAGGGCAATCAGCCCCAGCATTTT.

The gene calls are TRBV4-3 and TRBJ1-3; D not certain. Germline CDR1 is LGHNA and CDR2 is YSLEER. V lost 0 bases, J lost 4 bases, and 10 bases lay in between. CDR3 length: 15 residues. The CDR3 here is CASSQESGYGNTIYF. The CDR3 nucleotides read TGCGCCAGCAGCCAAGAGTCCGGGTACGGAAACACCATATATTTT.

The rearrangement joins TRBV5-3 to TRBJ1-1; D is uncertain. TRBV5-3 is identified as an open reading frame with a role that is uncertain. This CDR3 is built from 16 residues. V dropped 6 bases and J dropped 2 bases, with 20 bases sitting between them. CDR3 loop: CARTDPGRRPNTEAFF. The DNA for the CDR3 is TGTGCCAGAACCGACCCCGGGAGGCGCCCCAACACTGAAGCTTTCTTT.

V is TRBV15 and J is TRBJ2-3; maybe TRBD2 (6 bases). Germline V CDR1 and CDR2: LNHNV, YYDKDF (reference sequence). Trimming shortened V by 4 bases and J by 1 base, and 12 bases separated the two germline ends. This CDR3 is built from 15 residues. The CDR3 sequence: CATSNGGARTDTQYF. The CDR3 coding sequence is TGTGCCACCAGCAACGGCGGGGCCCGCACAGATACGCAGTATTTT.

This clone was detected only a few times. J is TRBJ2-2 and V is TRBV7-2; 9 bases align to TRBD1. This CDR3 is built from 14 residues. V lost 6 bases and J lost 9; bases outside the gene matches: 8. Germline CDR1 SGHTA, CDR2 FQGNSA. Here the CDR3 DNA reads TGTGCCAGCAGGGGACAGGGAATAGCCTGGGAGCTGTTTTTT. This encodes CASRGQGIAWELFF. Full variable domain (remainder filled in from reference TRBV7-2 and TRBJ2-2): GAGVSQSPSNKVTEKGKDVELRCDPISGHTALYWYRQSLGQGLEFLIYFQGNSAPDKSGLPSDRFSAERTGGSVSTLTIQRTQQEDSAVYLCASRGQGIAWELFFGEGSRLTVL.

The rearrangement links TRBV6-5 to TRBJ1-5, with D perhaps TRBD1 (5 bases). Looked up from germline, CDR1 is MNHEY and CDR2 is SVGAGI. The CDR3 spans 14 residues. Trimming removed 6 bases at V and 2 bases at J, with 11 bases between. The CDR3 spells CASSLRVGNQPQHF. CDR3 nucleotides: TGTGCCAGCAGCCTCAGGGTTGGCAATCAGCCCCAGCATTTT.

V usage is TRBV13 and J usage is TRBJ1-1; the D gene is possibly TRBD1 (5 bases). With 5 bases removed from V and 0 bases from J, the gap between germline ends came to 13 bases. Germline loops: CDR1 PRHDT, CDR2 FYEKMQ (reference sequence). This CDR3 has 15 residues. The CDR3 DNA follows: TGTGCCAGCAGCGCCCCGGGGGACCTGAACACTGAAGCTTTCTTT. Translated, it gives CASSAPGDLNTEAFF.

This sequence joins TRBV11-2 and TRBJ1-1; D remains ambiguous. V was clipped by 4 bases and J by 10 bases, with 10 bases between them. Germline loops: CDR1 SGHAT, CDR2 FQNNGV. This CDR3 contains 11 residues. The CDR3 here is CASSSRLGAFF. The CDR3 nucleotides read TGTGCCAGCAGCTCACGACTGGGAGCTTTCTTT. Full variable domain (rest looked up from reference TRBV11-2 and TRBJ1-1): EAGVAQSPRYKIIEKRQSVAFWCNPISGHATLYWYQQILGQGPKLLIQFQNNGVVDDSQLPKDRFSAERLKGVDSTLKIQPAKLEDSAVYLCASSSRLGAFFGQGTRLTVV.

This clone was picked up one time. The chain combines TRBV5-1 with TRBJ2-5, with TRBD2 matching 12 bases. Unmatched junction bases numbered 8, after V lost 4 bases and J lost 1 base. Germline V gene data show CDR1 as SGHRS and CDR2 as YFSETQ. This CDR3 contains 17 residues. Written as DNA, the CDR3 is TGCGCCAGCAGCCCCCTGACTAGCGGGGGAGTCCAAGAGACCCAGTACTTC. Its translation: CASSPLTSGGVQETQYF.

Notes on this clone: The sample contains more than one DNA sequence encoding this CDR3. The chain combines TRBV7-9 with TRBJ2-7; D is unclear. The germline V and J ends were trimmed by 4 bases and 2 bases, with 3 bases remaining between them. From germline, CDR1 is SEHNR and CDR2 FQNEAQ (reference sequence). This CDR3 has 11 amino acids. The CDR3 here is CASSSTYEQYF. In nucleotides, the CDR3 is TGTGCCAGCAGCTCCACCTACGAGCAGTACTTC.

The chain uses TRBV5-6 and TRBJ2-1, with 11 bases matching TRBD2. Germline CDR1 and CDR2: SGHDT and YYEEEE. The CDR3 has 15 amino acids. V lost 5 bases to trimming and J lost 8 bases; unmatched junction nucleotides: 9. The DNA for the CDR3 is TGTGCCAGCAGATCGCTAGCGGGGGGCCGGGATGAGCAGTTCTTC. Amino acids: CASRSLAGGRDEQFF.

The chain employs TRBV9 and TRBJ2-3; TRBD2 matches 10 bases. The germline CDR1 and CDR2 sequences are SGDLS and YYNGEE. J was trimmed by 4 bases and V by 3 bases; bases with no gene match: 5. CDR3 size: 15 residues. DNA for the CDR3: TGTGCCAGCAGCGGGTCAAGCGGGGGGGCAGATACGCAGTATTTT. Encoded protein: CASSGSSGGADTQYF.

V is TRBV7-9 and J is TRBJ2-3; 9 bases map to TRBD2. The CDR3 loop spans 16 amino acids. Germline lookup yields CDR1 SEHNR and CDR2 FQNEAQ (reference sequence). J lost 4 bases, V lost 7 bases, and 12 bases had no gene match. The CDR3 sequence: CASTSGGLARADTQYF. CDR3 coding DNA: TGTGCCAGCACCTCCGGGGGACTAGCTCGGGCAGATACGCAGTATTTT.

This clone was counted only a few times. The chain employs TRBV28 and TRBJ1-2; 8 nucleotides agree with TRBD1. V lost 2 bases, J lost 8 bases, and 4 bases stayed unmatched. The CDR3 is made up of 13 amino acids. From germline, CDR1 is MDHEN and CDR2 SYDVKM. As DNA, the CDR3 is TGTGCCAGCAGTTTACGCAGGGGGCTAGGCTACACCTTC. Translation: CASSLRRGLGYTF.

The gene calls are TRBV3-1 (or the pseudogene TRBV3-2) and TRBJ1-1; D not resolved. This CDR3 spans 14 amino acids. Trimming took off 0 bases at V and 10 bases at J, with 15 bases between the two ends. Germline CDR1 reads LGHDT; CDR2 reads YNNKEL (reference sequence). CDR3 coding DNA: TGTGCCAGCAGCCAAGATTTAGAACCGCCGAGAGCTTTCTTT. It yields the protein CASSQDLEPPRAFF.

This clone appeared a few times. This chain connects TRBV6-2 or TRBV6-3 to TRBJ2-3; weak D call: TRBD1 (6 bases). Germline CDR1 is MNHEY and CDR2 is SVGEGT. The V and J ends lost 4 bases and 5 bases respectively, with 13 bases between them. The CDR3 contains 14 residues. The CDR3 loop is CASSWSRGRDTQYF. CDR3 DNA sequence: TGTGCCAGCAGTTGGAGCAGGGGAAGAGATACGCAGTATTTT.

The gene calls are TRBV28 and TRBJ2-3; D gene uncertain. V lost 11 bases and J lost 3, with 15 bases in between. The CDR3 contains 13 residues. Germline V gene data show CDR1 as MDHEN and CDR2 as SYDVKM. CDR3: CAATLPRTDTQYF. CDR3 coding DNA: TGTGCCGCGACGCTGCCGAGGACAGATACGCAGTATTTT.

The chain uses TRBV10-1 and TRBJ1-1, with no clear D. CDR3 length equals 9 residues. Germline CDR1 WNHNN, CDR2 SYGVQD (reference sequence). The ends were cut back, 11 bases at V and 7 bases at J, with 8 bases in the middle. In DNA form, the CDR3 reads TGCGCCTCCTCCAGTGAAGCTTTCTTT. Translation gives CASSSEAFF.

The chain carries TRBV5-5 and TRBJ2-1; 9 bases map to TRBD2. Germline values: CDR1 SGHKS, CDR2 YYEKEE (reference sequence). Germline trimming cut 4 bases from V and 8 bases from J; bases unmatched to any gene: 13. The CDR3 extends over 16 amino acids. CDR3 loop: CASSPLARGGRDEQFF. The DNA for the CDR3 is TGTGCCAGCAGCCCCCTCGCGCGGGGGGGCCGGGATGAGCAGTTCTTC.